Listed here are 21 T cell receptor beta chains from one sample, sequenced in a study of post-analysis software for immune sequencing data. Study-level points and caveats: Four or five TRBV segments, including TRBV5-6, TRBV5-1 and TRBV20-1, were more frequent in patients than controls.

Carried by the TCR beta cDNA libraries were unique molecular identifiers. TCRdb processed the PCR reads anew with MiXCR; each CDR3 protein has one entry. In the table there are about 430,000 distinct CDR3 sequences, approximately 42% of which are singletons. Their target antigens are unknown. Sequencing input: blood. Receptor source: a girl aged 2 to 9 with multiple sclerosis.

This clonotype occurred many times. V and J are TRBV6-2 or TRBV6-3 and TRBJ2-4; possible D gene TRBD1, 5 bases. V was pared by 6 bases and J by 6 bases, with 9 bases between. Germline assignment: CDR1 MNHEY and CDR2 SVGEGT. The CDR3 is 12 residues long. The chain's CDR3 is CASSRDRNIQYF. The CDR3, as DNA: TGTGCCAGCAGCCGAGACAGAAACATTCAGTACTTC.

The chain has TRBV2 and TRBJ2-4, with D perhaps TRBD2 (5 bases). The CDR3 consists of 13 residues. The V gene's germline CDR1 is SNHLY and CDR2 FYNNEI. V lost 7 bases and J 8 bases, leaving 15 bases between the germline ends. This CDR3 is CASTEPGMDIQYF. The CDR3 nucleotides are TGTGCCAGCACCGAACCGGGGATGGACATTCAGTACTTC.

This clonotype was seen more than once but under ten times. The V gene is TRBV4-2, the J gene TRBJ1-3; 8 bases fit TRBD1. The CDR3 length is 16 residues. Germline loops: CDR1 LGHNA, CDR2 YNFKEQ. Trimming cost V 1 base and J 3 bases; bases outside gene matches: 5. The CDR3 protein is CASSQVDRERGNTIYF. CDR3 nucleotides: TGTGCCAGCAGCCAAGTGGACAGGGAACGTGGAAACACCATATATTTT.

V usage is TRBV29-1 and J usage is TRBJ2-3, with 7 bases aligning to TRBD1. V lost 4 bases to trimming and J lost 6 bases; unmatched junction nucleotides: 10. The CDR3 is 14 residues long. Germline loops: CDR1 SQVTM, CDR2 ANQGSEA. DNA of the CDR3: TGCAGCGTTGCAACCAAGACAGGGATTGATACGCAGTATTTT. This gives the protein CSVATKTGIDTQYF.

This clonotype was picked up a small number of times. The V gene is TRBV10-3, the J gene TRBJ2-1; no reliable D call. Germline assignment: CDR1 ENHRY and CDR2 SYGVKD. V lost 0 bases and J lost 4, with 16 bases in between. There are 17 residues in the CDR3. The CDR3 here is CAISESRLERRYNEQFF. CDR3 in DNA: TGTGCCATCAGTGAGTCAAGGTTGGAGCGAAGATACAATGAGCAGTTCTTC.

This rearrangement joins TRBV20-1 to TRBJ2-3; 10 nucleotides line up with TRBD2. From germline, CDR1 is DFQATT and CDR2 SNEGSKA (reference sequence). V was clipped by 5 bases and J by 5 bases; unmatched bases: 7. The CDR3 is made up of 14 amino acids. CDR3 in DNA: TGCAGTGCTCCCGGGACTAGCGAGGGAGATACGCAGTATTTT. Translating it yields CSAPGTSEGDTQYF.

The V call is TRBV6-5, the J call TRBJ2-3; 8 bases fit TRBD2. The V segment lost 6 bases and the J segment 0 bases; nucleotides outside the gene matches: 5. The CDR3 covers 15 residues. From germline, CDR1 is MNHEY and CDR2 SVGAGI. CDR3 in amino acids: CASRSAGDSTDTQYF. Here the CDR3 DNA reads TGTGCCAGCAGGTCAGCGGGGGATAGCACAGATACGCAGTATTTT.

As DNA, the CDR3 is TGCAGTGCTAGGGATATCTGGAGGGACTATGGCTACACCTTC. Its translation is CSARDIWRDYGYTF. The chain employs TRBV20-1 and TRBJ1-2; D gene ambiguous. CDR3 length: 14 residues. Looked up from germline, CDR1 is DFQATT and CDR2 is SNEGSKA (reference sequence). The V end lost 3 bases, the J end lost 3 bases, and 14 bases lay between the germline ends.

The V gene is TRBV29-1, the J gene TRBJ2-5, with D possibly being TRBD2 (6 bases). This CDR3 is built from 11 residues. Germline V lookup: CDR1 SQVTM, CDR2 ANQGSEA. V was clipped by 5 bases and J by 11 bases, with 15 bases between them. The CDR3 coding sequence is TGCAGCGTTTATTGGGGGGACGGGCAGTACTTC. Translating gives CSVYWGDGQYF. The full variable domain, in which reference TRBV29-1 and TRBJ2-5 provide the parts outside the CDR3, is SAVISQKPSRDICQRGTSLTIQCQVDSQVTMMFWYRQQPGQSLTLIATANQGSEATYESGFVIDKFPISRPNLTFSTLTVSNMSPEDSSIYLCSVYWGDGQYFGPGTRLLVL.

The chain couples TRBV6-5 to TRBJ2-3, with D perhaps matching TRBD1 (6 bases). The CDR3 has 15 amino acids. CDR1 is MNHEY and CDR2 is SVGAGI in the germline V gene. V was cut by 2 bases and J by 0 bases, with 9 bases left in between. CDR3: CASSYLTGSTDTQYF. Here the CDR3 DNA reads TGTGCCAGCAGTTACCTAACAGGGAGCACAGATACGCAGTATTTT.

There are a few counts of this clonotype. The chain is built from TRBV5-1 and TRBJ1-2; 11 positions match TRBD1. The V gene's germline CDR1 is SGHRS and CDR2 YFSETQ. The length of the CDR3 is 17 residues. V shed 0 bases and J 3 bases; nucleotides not matched to a gene: 7. CDR3 loop: CASSLGGTGGLYYGYTF. As DNA, the CDR3 is TGCGCCAGCAGCTTGGGTGGGACAGGGGGACTCTACTATGGCTACACCTTC.

This chain connects TRBV10-3 to TRBJ1-1; 9 bases match TRBD1. The germline V gene encodes CDR1 ENHRY and CDR2 SYGVKD. The CDR3 has 18 amino acids. The junction had 23 bases not matched to a gene; V was cut back by 5 bases and J by 10 bases. The CDR3 reads CAISRDRELVLFARRAFF. The CDR3 nucleotides are TGTGCCATCAGTCGGGACAGGGAACTCGTTCTTTTCGCCAGGCGAGCTTTCTTT.

The chain is built from TRBV29-1 and TRBJ2-4; D remains ambiguous. Trimming stripped 7 bases from V and 0 bases from J, with 16 bases between. This CDR3 spans 15 amino acids. CDR1 SQVTM and CDR2 ANQGSEA come from the germline V gene. CDR3 sequence: CSARPETLAKNIQYF. DNA for the CDR3: TGCAGCGCAAGACCAGAGACCCTAGCCAAAAACATTCAGTACTTC.

This clonotype occurred a few times. This chain uses TRBV7-2 with TRBJ1-2, with D possibly TRBD1 on 5 matching bases. V was cut by 5 bases and J by 13 bases, with 20 bases left in between. Per germline, CDR1 SGHTA and CDR2 FQGNSA. This CDR3 is built from 13 residues. CDR3 amino acids: CASSSTGHASFTF. The DNA for the CDR3 is TGTGCCAGCAGCAGTACGGGGCACGCATCTTTCACCTTC.

This chain joins TRBV18 and TRBJ1-5; 12 bases are shared with TRBD1. Germline CDR1 reads KGHSH; CDR2 reads LQKENI. The CDR3 extends over 16 amino acids. J was trimmed by 6 bases and V by 5 bases; bases with no gene match: 8. CDR3 nucleotides: TGTGCCAGCTCATCGGGACAGGGGGCGGGCGGTCAGCCCCAGCATTTT. Protein sequence: CASSSGQGAGGQPQHF.

This clonotype was recorded only once. Compared with germline, one end of the junction differs, possibly owing to a read error. J is TRBJ1-1 and V is TRBV5-1; D uncertain. Germline loops: CDR1 SGHRS, CDR2 YFSETQ. The CDR3 is 14 amino acids. The CDR3 spells CASGLAGMNTEAFF. CDR3 DNA sequence: TGCGCCAGCGGCTTGGCCGGCATGAACACTGAAGCTTTCTTT.

The rearrangement joins TRBV9 to TRBJ2-3; perhaps D is TRBD1 or TRBD2 (7 bases each). Germline V gene data show CDR1 as SGDLS and CDR2 as YYNGEE. The CDR3 runs 16 residues. V shed 4 bases and J shed 3 bases, with 18 bases lying between them. The CDR3 region has the DNA TGTGCCAGCAGCCCTCTAGCAGGGGGGGGGACAGATACGCAGTATTTT. Amino acids: CASSPLAGGGTDTQYF.

This clonotype was counted a few times. V gene TRBV29-1 combines with J gene TRBJ2-1; 14 bases fit TRBD2. This CDR3 has 15 amino acids. Trimming took 3 bases from V and 7 from J; bases not matched to a gene: 5. Germline-derived CDR1 and CDR2 are SQVTM and ANQGSEA. The CDR3 DNA reads as TGCAGCGTTGAGGGACTAGCGGGAGATGAGAATGAGCAGTTCTTC. Translation gives CSVEGLAGDENEQFF.

The gene calls are TRBV5-1 and TRBJ2-1; D perhaps matches TRBD2 (5 bases). Germline V gives CDR1 SGHRS, CDR2 YFSETQ. The V end lost 0 bases, the J end lost 4 bases, and 11 bases lay between the germline ends. This CDR3 has 15 residues. The CDR3 spells CASSLDGVGYNEQFF. CDR3 DNA sequence: TGCGCCAGCAGCTTGGACGGGGTAGGGTACAATGAGCAGTTCTTC.

The chain carries TRBV19 and TRBJ2-3; TRBD2 matches 10 bases. The germline CDR1 and CDR2 sequences are LNHDA and SQIVND (reference sequence). The trim removed 5 bases at V and 5 bases at J, leaving 4 bases unmatched. This CDR3 contains 14 residues. CDR3 in DNA: TGTGCCAGTAGTCCTCGACTAGCGGGAGATACGCAGTATTTT. This translates into CASSPRLAGDTQYF.

The rearrangement joins TRBV7-9 to TRBJ2-7; no reliable D call. V was clipped by 3 bases and J by 6 bases, with 9 bases between them. CDR1 and CDR2 from the germline V gene are SEHNR and FQNEAQ (reference sequence). The CDR3 runs 12 residues. Here the CDR3 reads CASSFTGSEQYF. The CDR3 DNA sequence: TGTGCCAGCAGCTTTACTGGGTCCGAGCAGTACTTC.